The 20 T cell receptor beta chains presented below share a single source sample, sequenced in a study of T cell repertoires in cytomegalovirus infection. MiXCR, applied by TCRdb to the reads, yields one record per CDR3 protein. This sample yields about 140,000 distinct CDR3 sequences, of which 6.5% are seen a single time; over 15% belongs to the top ten. What was sequenced was PBMCs. The receptors derive from a human donor in good health (CMV status not recorded). Some clones in this sample may be carry-over from other donors' samples.

This clonotype was detected ten times or more. The genes are TRBV6-2 or TRBV6-3 and TRBJ1-1, with D uncertain. Germline CDR1 and CDR2: MNHEY and SVGEGT. V shed 2 bases and J shed 5 bases, with 12 bases lying between them. This CDR3 region has 14 residues. CDR3 sequence (DNA): TGTGCCAGCAGTTACATGTGGGAAAGGACTGAAGCTTTCTTT. Translating it yields CASSYMWERTEAFF.

In its sample, this clonotype was seen many times. J is TRBJ1-6 and V is TRBV7-2, with D possibly TRBD1 on 6 matching bases. The CDR3 sequence is 17 residues long. The V end lost 1 base, the J end lost 9 bases, and 19 bases lay between the germline ends. Germline values: CDR1 SGHTA, CDR2 FQGNSA. CDR3 loop: CASSLVMGGQGGSPLHF. The CDR3 bases are TGTGCCAGCAGCTTAGTCATGGGGGGCCAAGGTGGTTCACCCCTCCACTTT.

The genes are TRBV19 and TRBJ1-1; D may be TRBD1 (6 bases). V was trimmed by 2 bases and J by 10 bases, leaving 14 bases between them. The CDR3 is 13 residues long. The germline CDR1 and CDR2 sequences are LNHDA and SQIVND (reference sequence). For the CDR3, the DNA is TGTGCCAGTAGTATACAGGGGCGGTCGGGAGCTTTCTTT. Its translation is CASSIQGRSGAFF.

This clonotype was picked up many times. V is TRBV6-1 and J is TRBJ2-1, with 13 bases identical to TRBD2. The CDR3 consists of 16 residues. Germline CDR1 and CDR2: MNHNS and SASEGT. Unmatched junction bases numbered 9, after V lost 6 bases and J lost 7 bases. CDR3 sequence: CASRSTSGGAYNEQFF. CDR3 DNA: TGTGCCAGCAGAAGTACTAGCGGGGGGGCTTATAATGAGCAGTTCTTC.

This clonotype has at least ten counts. The V gene is TRBV7-2, the J gene TRBJ1-1, with a weak D call TRBD1 (5 bases). Germline V gene lookup returns CDR1 SGHTA and CDR2 FQGNSA. The CDR3 extends over 14 amino acids. Trimming took 2 bases from V and 4 from J, leaving 11 bases between them. CDR3 bases: TGTGCCAGCAGCTTAAATCGTGGGGGCACTGAAGCTTTCTTT. As protein: CASSLNRGGTEAFF.

This clonotype was detected ten times or more. This chain uses TRBV12-3 or TRBV12-4 with TRBJ1-1; D not certain. Trimming removed 7 bases at V and 5 bases at J, with 11 bases between. The CDR3 is 12 residues long. In DNA form, the CDR3 reads TGTGCCAGCATGGCCGGGAATACTGAAGCTTTCTTT. Translated: CASMAGNTEAFF.

This clonotype was recorded at least ten times. V is TRBV11-2 and J is TRBJ2-3; the match to TRBD2 covers 8 bases. V trimming: 5 bases; J trimming: 1 base; junction bases outside the gene matches: 5. Germline lookup yields CDR1 SGHAT and CDR2 FQNNGV. The CDR3 runs to 15 residues. In DNA form, the CDR3 reads TGTGCCAGCAGCATGCTAGCGGGCGGCACAGATACGCAGTATTTT. Its protein product is CASSMLAGGTDTQYF.

The chain carries TRBV20-1 and TRBJ2-3; TRBD2 aligns across 8 bases. CDR3 size: 17 residues. Germline CDR1 reads DFQATT; CDR2 reads SNEGSKA (reference sequence). Losses at the gene ends were 1 base for V and 7 bases for J; bases not matched to a gene: 16. The CDR3 loop is CSARGSRQREIFNTQYF. The CDR3 nucleotides read TGCAGTGCTAGAGGCTCGAGGCAGCGGGAGATCTTTAATACGCAGTATTTT.

This clonotype appeared many times. This chain joins TRBV7-2 and TRBJ2-7; 12 nucleotides agree with TRBD1. Germline V gives CDR1 SGHTA, CDR2 FQGNSA. The CDR3 is made up of 17 amino acids. Trimming at V came to 2 bases and at J to 0 bases, leaving 5 bases not matched to a gene. The CDR3 sequence is CASSLMGQGALSYEQYF. DNA of the CDR3: TGTGCCAGCAGCTTAATGGGACAGGGGGCCCTCTCCTACGAGCAGTACTTC.

This clonotype was seen only a few times. The chain links TRBV14 to TRBJ2-7, with TRBD2 as a possible D gene (6 bases). V gave up 0 bases and J gave up 0 bases, with 9 bases separating them. Germline CDR1 reads SGHDN; CDR2 reads FVKESK. The CDR3 is made up of 15 amino acids. The CDR3 here is CASSQEEGSSYEQYF. The CDR3 coding sequence is TGTGCCAGCAGCCAAGAGGAGGGGAGCTCCTACGAGCAGTACTTC.

This clonotype has at least ten counts. The chain joins TRBV10-3 to TRBJ2-3, with D possibly matching TRBD2 (5 bases). The ends were cut back, 6 bases at V and 0 bases at J, with 10 bases in the middle. CDR1 and CDR2 from the germline V gene are ENHRY and SYGVKD. The CDR3 is 14 amino acids. CDR3 in amino acids: CAISSGPSTDTQYF. The CDR3 bases are TGTGCCATCAGCAGCGGCCCTAGCACAGATACGCAGTATTTT.

This clonotype has more than one count but fewer than ten. The chain couples TRBV28 to TRBJ1-2, with no clear D. V lost 9 bases, J lost 6 bases, and 5 bases lay in between. Looked up from germline, CDR1 is MDHEN and CDR2 is SYDVKM. CDR3 length: 9 amino acids. CDR3 sequence reads: CARTDGYTF. DNA of the CDR3: TGTGCCAGGACGGATGGCTACACCTTC.

This clonotype was seen repeatedly, ten times or more. The V gene is TRBV19, the J gene TRBJ1-2; TRBD1 matches 9 bases. This CDR3 contains 14 residues. Trimming at V came to 6 bases and at J to 6 bases, leaving 8 bases not matched to a gene. Germline V gives CDR1 LNHDA, CDR2 SQIVND (reference sequence). The CDR3 loop reads CASRSRDRVDGYTF. CDR3 bases: TGTGCCAGTAGATCCCGGGACAGGGTTGATGGCTACACCTTC.

This clonotype was recorded many times. The V call is TRBV5-5, the J call TRBJ1-3, with D perhaps TRBD1 (5 bases). The germline CDR1 and CDR2 sequences are SGHKS and YYEKEE (reference sequence). CDR3 length: 17 amino acids. Trimming cost V 4 bases and J 0 bases, with 17 bases left between them. CDR3 in DNA: TGTGCCAGCAGCCGGGACTTTTCTCGGGGCTCTGGAAACACCATATATTTT. It codes for CASSRDFSRGSGNTIYF.

This clonotype was seen repeatedly, ten times or more. The rearrangement uses TRBV12-3 or TRBV12-4 and TRBJ1-6, with a possible D match to TRBD1 (6 bases). The germline V and J ends were trimmed by 4 bases and 3 bases, with 16 bases remaining between them. The CDR3 length is 17 residues. CDR3 protein: CASSSYRDAYYNSPLHF. Here the CDR3 DNA reads TGTGCCAGCAGTTCGTACAGGGATGCCTACTATAATTCACCCCTCCACTTT.

This clonotype was counted at least ten times. The genes are TRBV7-3 and TRBJ1-3; tentative D call: TRBD1 (6 bases). The germline V gene encodes CDR1 SGHTA and CDR2 FQGTGA. The CDR3 extends over 15 amino acids. The germline V and J ends were trimmed by 6 bases and 4 bases, with 16 bases remaining between them. Here the CDR3 reads CASSRTAGQGNTIYF. The CDR3 region has the DNA TGTGCCAGCAGTCGGACGGCGGGACAAGGAAACACCATATATTTT.

Many counts were recorded for this clonotype. V and J are TRBV28 and TRBJ1-2, with a tentative D call TRBD1 (5 bases). This CDR3 has 14 residues. Germline V CDR1 and CDR2: MDHEN, SYDVKM. Trimming left V 6 bases short and J 8 bases short, with 19 bases between. This CDR3 reads CASRTLDRVNGYTF. CDR3 in DNA: TGTGCCAGCAGAACCCTAGACAGAGTTAACGGCTACACCTTC.

This clonotype was counted many times. This chain connects TRBV20-1 to TRBJ2-7, with 9 nucleotides matching TRBD2. Germline CDR1 and CDR2: DFQATT and SNEGSKA (reference sequence). CDR3 length equals 13 residues. With V trimmed by 6 bases and J by 5 bases, 8 bases remained unmatched. DNA for the CDR3: TGCAGTGCGCCAGCTAGCGGGGTCAACGAGCAGTACTTC. As protein: CSAPASGVNEQYF.

This clonotype was seen at least ten times. The V and J genes are TRBV20-1 and TRBJ1-1, with no clear D. The CDR3 is made up of 15 amino acids. Trimming shortened V by 3 bases and J by 1 base, and 15 bases separated the two germline ends. Germline CDR1 is DFQATT and CDR2 is SNEGSKA (reference sequence). The CDR3 DNA sequence: TGCAGTGCTAGTTCCCGGGCGGGCGGGAACACTGAAGCTTTCTTT. It translates to CSASSRAGGNTEAFF.

Only one count was recorded for this clonotype. This may arise from a read error, as a much more abundant clone is one base away. CDR3 sequence: CASSTTGVGGYIF. The DNA of the CDR3 is TGTGCCAGCAGCACCACAGGGGTTGGTGGCTACATCTTC. The chain joins TRBV7-6 to TRBJ1-2; 7 bases match TRBD1. This CDR3 spans 13 amino acids. The germline V gene has CDR1 SGHVS and CDR2 FNYEAQ.